The T cell receptor beta chain described here comes from a study of T cell repertoires in cytomegalovirus infection. About the study: Recently identified HLA-C-restricted and well-studied HLA-B-restricted CMV epitopes were used. Public signatures in TCR beta pointed to CMV infection and matching HLA type.

TCRdb independently ran MiXCR on the reads; one entry per CDR3 protein. The table has 110,000 to 150,000 distinct CDR3 sequences, about 31% seen once; the top ten hold 45% to 55%. Worth noting for this clonotype: No antigen is known for it.

Notes on the study in general: People with CMV and the relevant HLA were identified by cumulative public TCR beta family frequency. It was HLA-C-restricted CMV-specific TCR beta clonotypes that dominated the response ex vivo.

The length of the CDR3 is 15 residues. V shed 8 bases and J shed 5 bases, with 19 bases lying between them. Sequenced here: CD8+ T cells from cultured PBMCs, sampled from culture after CMV antigen stimulation. The rearrangement joins TRBV12-3 or TRBV12-4 to TRBJ2-4; D may be TRBD2 (7 bases). This clonotype originated in a human donor in good health (CMV status not recorded). Some clones in this sample may be carry-over from other donors' samples. CDR3 region: CASAAPRGGQNIQYF. CDR3 in DNA: TGTGCCAGCGCTGCGCCCCGCGGGGGCCAAAACATTCAGTACTTC.